The rows below give T cell receptor beta chains drawn from one sample of a study of CD8 T cells in ankylosing spondylitis. TCRdb re-analysed the 5' RACE reads in MiXCR, keeping a single row per CDR3 protein. The sample holds hundreds of thousands of distinct CDR3 sequences, 20% to 25% seen once. Sequences were obtained from blood, either unsorted or a sorted T cell fraction (not recorded which). The receptors here all came from a male donor with ankylosing spondylitis or in good health (not recorded which). Both conserved end residues are part of each CDR3. D genes are given only for firm matches. Part of the rows lack a size; the others show once, few, many or a class for expanded clones.

cdr3_aa: CASAPIGITYEQYF
cdr3_nt: TGCGCCAGCGCGCCGATCGGGATTACCTACGAGCAGTACTTC
clone_size: .
d_call: .
j_call: TRBJ2-7
v_call: TRBV5-1

cdr3_aa: CASSQVFSNEQFF
cdr3_nt: TGTGCCAGCAGCCAAGTCTTTAGCAATGAGCAGTTCTTC
clone_size: few
d_call: .
j_call: TRBJ2-1
v_call: TRBV14

cdr3_aa: CASRDQWGAEAEAFF
cdr3_nt: TGTGCCAGCCGAGACCAGTGGGGGGCCGAAGCTGAAGCTTTCTTT
clone_size: few
d_call: .
j_call: TRBJ1-1
v_call: TRBV12-3/TRBV12-4

cdr3_aa: CTSSPGQGWADTQYF
cdr3_nt: TGTACCAGCAGCCCAGGACAGGGTTGGGCAGATACGCAGTATTTT
clone_size: .
d_call: TRBD1
j_call: TRBJ2-3
v_call: TRBV12-3/TRBV12-4

cdr3_aa: CASTRQNSGANVLTF
cdr3_nt: TGTGCCAGCACAAGACAGAACTCTGGGGCCAACGTCCTGACTTTC
clone_size: .
d_call: .
j_call: TRBJ2-6
v_call: TRBV6-1

cdr3_aa: CASGPTENTGELFF
cdr3_nt: TGTGCCAGCGGACCGACAGAGAACACCGGGGAGCTGTTTTTT
clone_size: few
d_call: .
j_call: TRBJ2-2
v_call: TRBV7-9

cdr3_aa: CSVGAGGSGYGYTF
cdr3_nt: TGCAGCGTTGGGGCAGGGGGCTCGGGCTATGGCTACACCTTC
clone_size: .
d_call: TRBD1
j_call: TRBJ1-2
v_call: TRBV29-1

cdr3_aa: CASSFVGVENTGELFF
cdr3_nt: TGTGCCAGCAGTTTCGTAGGGGTCGAGAACACCGGGGAGCTGTTTTTT
clone_size: many
d_call: .
j_call: TRBJ2-2
v_call: TRBV12-3/TRBV12-4

cdr3_aa: CASSLSPGGEQYF
cdr3_nt: TGTGCCAGCAGTTTGTCCCCCGGCGGCGAGCAGTACTTC
clone_size: few
d_call: .
j_call: TRBJ2-7
v_call: TRBV12-3/TRBV12-4

cdr3_aa: CASSLDRYYEQYF
cdr3_nt: TGTGCCAGCAGTTTGGACAGGTACTACGAGCAGTACTTC
clone_size: .
d_call: TRBD1
j_call: TRBJ2-7
v_call: TRBV12-3/TRBV12-4

cdr3_aa: CASSRTSGRNTGELFF
cdr3_nt: TGTGCCAGCAGTAGGACTAGCGGGAGGAACACCGGGGAGCTGTTTTTT
clone_size: .
d_call: TRBD2
j_call: TRBJ2-2
v_call: TRBV6-1

cdr3_aa: CASSFFFRGQDYNEQFF
cdr3_nt: TGTGCCAGCAGTTTTTTTTTTCGTGGACAGGATTACAATGAGCAGTTCTTC
clone_size: .
d_call: TRBD1
j_call: TRBJ2-1
v_call: TRBV12-3/TRBV12-4

cdr3_aa: CASSSLPEQYF
cdr3_nt: TGTGCCAGCAGCTCCCTGCCCGAGCAGTACTTC
clone_size: .
d_call: .
j_call: TRBJ2-7
v_call: TRBV5-5

cdr3_aa: CASQTGTGSWETQYF
cdr3_nt: TGTGCCAGCCAAACAGGGACAGGGAGTTGGGAGACCCAGTACTTC
clone_size: few
d_call: TRBD1
j_call: TRBJ2-5
v_call: TRBV12-3/TRBV12-4

cdr3_aa: CASSLPRAGNTGELFF
cdr3_nt: TGTGCCAGCAGCTTACCTCGAGCGGGTAACACCGGGGAGCTGTTTTTT
clone_size: few
d_call: .
j_call: TRBJ2-2
v_call: TRBV11-2

cdr3_aa: CSARDEWDGYTF
cdr3_nt: TGCAGTGCTAGAGATGAATGGGATGGCTACACCTTC
clone_size: few
d_call: .
j_call: TRBJ1-2
v_call: TRBV20-1

cdr3_aa: CSARDKARYYGTGELFF
cdr3_nt: TGCAGTGCTAGAGATAAGGCACGATACTATGGCACCGGGGAGCTGTTTTTT
clone_size: .
d_call: .
j_call: TRBJ2-2
v_call: TRBV20-1

cdr3_aa: CASSFAGGEYEQYF
cdr3_nt: TGTGCCAGCAGCTTTGCCGGGGGCGAATACGAGCAGTACTTC
clone_size: few
d_call: .
j_call: TRBJ2-7
v_call: TRBV7-2

cdr3_aa: CSVGTGANYGYTF
cdr3_nt: TGCAGCGTCGGGACAGGGGCTAACTATGGCTACACCTTC
clone_size: few
d_call: TRBD1
j_call: TRBJ1-2
v_call: TRBV29-1

cdr3_aa: CSAAGTDSGNTIYF
cdr3_nt: TGCAGTGCTGCCGGGACCGACTCTGGAAACACCATATATTTT
clone_size: .
d_call: .
j_call: TRBJ1-3
v_call: TRBV20-1

cdr3_aa: CASSPGMGRAQYF
cdr3_nt: TGTGCCAGCAGTCCCGGTATGGGTCGGGCGCAGTATTTT
clone_size: many
d_call: .
j_call: TRBJ2-3
v_call: TRBV12-3/TRBV12-4

cdr3_aa: CASSLRAEAPGELFF
cdr3_nt: TGTGCCAGCAGCTTAAGGGCAGAAGCCCCCGGGGAGCTGTTTTTT
clone_size: few
d_call: .
j_call: TRBJ2-2
v_call: TRBV13

cdr3_aa: CASSFWGAVHEQYF
cdr3_nt: TGTGCCAGCAGTTTTTGGGGGGCAGTCCACGAGCAGTACTTC
clone_size: .
d_call: .
j_call: TRBJ2-7
v_call: TRBV12-3/TRBV12-4

cdr3_aa: CSVDFVHTNYGYTF
cdr3_nt: TGCAGCGTTGATTTCGTACACACTAACTATGGCTACACCTTC
clone_size: .
d_call: .
j_call: TRBJ1-2
v_call: TRBV29-1

cdr3_aa: CASSSITGVGETQYF
cdr3_nt: TGTGCCAGCAGTTCGATCACAGGGGTGGGGGAGACCCAGTACTTC
clone_size: .
d_call: TRBD1
j_call: TRBJ2-5
v_call: TRBV6-5

cdr3_aa: CATSDLPASSYNEQFF
cdr3_nt: TGTGCCACCAGTGATTTGCCGGCGAGCTCCTACAATGAGCAGTTCTTC
clone_size: few
d_call: .
j_call: TRBJ2-1
v_call: TRBV24-1

cdr3_aa: CASSIRDRADETQYF
cdr3_nt: TGTGCCAGCAGCATCCGGGACAGGGCAGACGAGACCCAGTACTTC
clone_size: .
d_call: TRBD1
j_call: TRBJ2-5
v_call: TRBV9

cdr3_aa: CATLRGRGLPEQFF
cdr3_nt: TGTGCCACTCTACGGGGCAGGGGGCTTCCTGAGCAGTTCTTC
clone_size: few
d_call: TRBD1
j_call: TRBJ2-1
v_call: TRBV12-3/TRBV12-4

cdr3_aa: CASSWGGEYNEQFF
cdr3_nt: TGTGCCAGCAGCTGGGGGGGGGAGTACAATGAGCAGTTCTTC
clone_size: .
d_call: TRBD2
j_call: TRBJ2-1
v_call: TRBV5-5

cdr3_aa: CSARSPFTSLDEQFF
cdr3_nt: TGCAGTGCTAGATCTCCATTCACGTCCTTAGACGAGCAGTTCTTC
clone_size: few
d_call: .
j_call: TRBJ2-1
v_call: TRBV20-1

cdr3_aa: CAIHGDGGQGFNEQFF
cdr3_nt: TGTGCCATCCACGGGGATGGGGGACAGGGGTTCAATGAGCAGTTCTTC
clone_size: few
d_call: TRBD1
j_call: TRBJ2-1
v_call: TRBV10-3

cdr3_aa: CASSVEGNNSPLHF
cdr3_nt: TGTGCCAGCAGCGTAGAGGGAAATAATTCACCCCTCCACTTT
clone_size: .
d_call: .
j_call: TRBJ1-6
v_call: TRBV9

cdr3_aa: CARGLGLLWGIAKNIQYF
cdr3_nt: TGTGCCAGGGGCCTCGGGCTCCTCTGGGGAATAGCCAAAAACATTCAGTACTTC
clone_size: once
d_call: .
j_call: TRBJ2-4
v_call: TRBV5-3

cdr3_aa: CASSGLALNTGELFF
cdr3_nt: TGTGCCAGCAGCGGTCTAGCTCTGAACACCGGGGAGCTGTTTTTT
clone_size: few
d_call: .
j_call: TRBJ2-2
v_call: TRBV9

cdr3_aa: CASSFNIDGYEQYF
cdr3_nt: TGTGCCAGCAGCTTTAATATAGACGGCTACGAGCAGTACTTC
clone_size: .
d_call: .
j_call: TRBJ2-7
v_call: TRBV11-2

cdr3_aa: CAISESFYGSTSTDTQYF
cdr3_nt: TGTGCCATCAGTGAGTCGTTCTACGGGAGCACTAGCACAGATACGCAGTATTTT
clone_size: few
d_call: .
j_call: TRBJ2-3
v_call: TRBV10-3

cdr3_aa: CASSQTPTDTQYF
cdr3_nt: TGTGCCAGCAGCCAGACTCCCACAGATACGCAGTATTTT
clone_size: .
d_call: .
j_call: TRBJ2-3
v_call: TRBV4-2

cdr3_aa: CASRRGDNQPQHF
cdr3_nt: TGTGCCAGCAGGAGGGGGGACAATCAGCCCCAGCATTTT
clone_size: .
d_call: .
j_call: TRBJ1-5
v_call: TRBV6-1

cdr3_aa: CASSLASGGITDTQYF
cdr3_nt: TGTGCCAGCAGCTTAGCGTCGGGAGGGATCACAGATACGCAGTATTTT
clone_size: few
d_call: TRBD2
j_call: TRBJ2-3
v_call: TRBV7-9

cdr3_aa: CASSLAAGGYNEQFF
cdr3_nt: TGTGCCAGCAGTTTAGCAGCGGGGGGCTACAATGAGCAGTTCTTC
clone_size: .
d_call: TRBD2
j_call: TRBJ2-1
v_call: TRBV28

cdr3_aa: CASSSTSTDTQYF
cdr3_nt: TGTGCCAGCAGCTCAACTAGCACAGATACGCAGTATTTT
clone_size: many
d_call: .
j_call: TRBJ2-3
v_call: TRBV12-3/TRBV12-4

cdr3_aa: CSARLAGSDTQYF
cdr3_nt: TGCAGTGCTAGACTAGCGGGGTCTGATACGCAGTATTTT
clone_size: .
d_call: TRBD2
j_call: TRBJ2-3
v_call: TRBV20-1

cdr3_aa: CASSPGQGQNYEQYF
cdr3_nt: TGTGCCAGTAGTCCGGGACAGGGGCAAAACTACGAGCAGTACTTC
clone_size: .
d_call: TRBD1
j_call: TRBJ2-7
v_call: TRBV19

cdr3_aa: CASSIARVTGPSEQYF
cdr3_nt: TGTGCCAGTAGTATAGCGCGGGTGACAGGCCCCAGCGAGCAGTACTTC
clone_size: once
d_call: .
j_call: TRBJ2-7
v_call: TRBV19

cdr3_aa: CSAAGGDYNEQFF
cdr3_nt: TGCAGTGCCGCGGGCGGGGATTACAATGAGCAGTTCTTC
clone_size: few
d_call: .
j_call: TRBJ2-1
v_call: TRBV20-1

cdr3_aa: CSARDPGLATGELFF
cdr3_nt: TGCAGTGCTAGAGATCCGGGACTAGCTACCGGGGAGCTGTTTTTT
clone_size: .
d_call: TRBD2
j_call: TRBJ2-2
v_call: TRBV20-1

cdr3_aa: CASSLGQFPLSGANVLTF
cdr3_nt: TGCGCCAGCAGCTTAGGACAGTTTCCTCTCTCTGGGGCCAACGTCCTGACTTTC
clone_size: few
d_call: .
j_call: TRBJ2-6
v_call: TRBV4-1

cdr3_aa: CATSDRGEYYNEQFF
cdr3_nt: TGTGCCACCAGTGACCGCGGGGAATACTACAATGAGCAGTTCTTC
clone_size: .
d_call: .
j_call: TRBJ2-1
v_call: TRBV24-1

cdr3_aa: CASSQETGAYEQYF
cdr3_nt: TGTGCCAGCAGCCAAGAGACAGGGGCCTACGAGCAGTACTTC
clone_size: few
d_call: TRBD1
j_call: TRBJ2-7
v_call: TRBV4-2